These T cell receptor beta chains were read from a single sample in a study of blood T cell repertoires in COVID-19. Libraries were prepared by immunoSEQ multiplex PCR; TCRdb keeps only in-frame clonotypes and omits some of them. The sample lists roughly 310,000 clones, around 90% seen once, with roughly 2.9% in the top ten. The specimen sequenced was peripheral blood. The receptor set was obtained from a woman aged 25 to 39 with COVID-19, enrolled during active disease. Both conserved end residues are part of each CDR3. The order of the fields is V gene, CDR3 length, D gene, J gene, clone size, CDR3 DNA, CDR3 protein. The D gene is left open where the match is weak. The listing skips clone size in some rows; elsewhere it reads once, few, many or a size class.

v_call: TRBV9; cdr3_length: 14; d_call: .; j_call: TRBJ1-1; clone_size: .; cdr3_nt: TGTGCCAGCAGCTCATCGAGGGAGTCCCCTGAAGCTTTCTTT; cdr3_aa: CASSSSRESPEAFF
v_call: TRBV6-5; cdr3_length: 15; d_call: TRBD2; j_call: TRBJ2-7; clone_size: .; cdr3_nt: TGTGCCAGCAGTCGACTAGCCTATTCCTCCTACGAGCAGTACTTC; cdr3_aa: CASSRLAYSSYEQYF
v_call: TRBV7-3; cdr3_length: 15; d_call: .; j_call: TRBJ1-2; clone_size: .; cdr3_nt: TGTGCCAGCAGCCCCAGCGGGGGGGCCAACTATGGCCACACCTTC; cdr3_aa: CASSPSGGANYGHTF
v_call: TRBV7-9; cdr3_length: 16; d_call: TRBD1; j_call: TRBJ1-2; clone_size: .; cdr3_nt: TGTGCCAGCAGCTTAGCGATGGGACAGGGGGCTGATGGCTACACCTTC; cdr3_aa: CASSLAMGQGADGYTF
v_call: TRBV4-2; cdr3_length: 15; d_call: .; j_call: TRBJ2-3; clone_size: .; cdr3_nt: TGTGCCAGCAGCCAAGATCGAGGGAGGACAGATACGCAGTATTTT; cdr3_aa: CASSQDRGRTDTQYF
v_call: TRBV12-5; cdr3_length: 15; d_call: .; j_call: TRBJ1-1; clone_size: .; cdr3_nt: TGTGCTAGTGGTTTTTCAGGGGTCGGGAACACTGAAGCTTTCTTT; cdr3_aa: CASGFSGVGNTEAFF
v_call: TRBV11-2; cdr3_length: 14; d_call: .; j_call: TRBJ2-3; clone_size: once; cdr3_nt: TGTGCCAGCAGCCCCCTGAGGCGCACAGATACGCAGTATTTT; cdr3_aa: CASSPLRRTDTQYF
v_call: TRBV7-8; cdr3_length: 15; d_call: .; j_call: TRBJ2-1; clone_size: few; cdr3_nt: TGTGCCAGCAGCCCCTCTGGTAGCAGCGGAGGGAATCAGTTCTTC; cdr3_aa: CASSPSGSSGGNQFF
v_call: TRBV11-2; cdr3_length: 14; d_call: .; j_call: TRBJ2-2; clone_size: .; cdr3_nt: TGTGCCAGCAGCTTAGCCAGAAACACCGGGGAGCTGTTTTTT; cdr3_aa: CASSLARNTGELFF
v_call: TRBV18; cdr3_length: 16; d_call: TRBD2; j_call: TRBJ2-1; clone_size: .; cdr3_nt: TGTGCCAGCTCACCCAGAGCGGGAGGAGCCTACAATGAGCAGTTCTTC; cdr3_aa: CASSPRAGGAYNEQFF
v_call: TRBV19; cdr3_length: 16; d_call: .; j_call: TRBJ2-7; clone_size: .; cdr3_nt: TGTGCCAGTAGTATGACAAGGGATCAAGGGGCCTACGAGCAGTACTTC; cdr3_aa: CASSMTRDQGAYEQYF
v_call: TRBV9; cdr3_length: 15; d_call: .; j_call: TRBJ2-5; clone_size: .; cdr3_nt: TGTGCCAGCAGCCTAAGTTGGGCTACACAAGAGACCCAGTACTTC; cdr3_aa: CASSLSWATQETQYF
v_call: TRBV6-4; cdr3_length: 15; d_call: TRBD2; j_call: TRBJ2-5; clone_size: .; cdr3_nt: TGTGCCAGCAGTGACGCGGAGCGGGAGGGAGAGACCCAGTACTTC; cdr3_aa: CASSDAEREGETQYF
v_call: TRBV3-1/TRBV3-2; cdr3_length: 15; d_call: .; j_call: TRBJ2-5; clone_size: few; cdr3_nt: TGTGCCAGCAGCCAAGACGCGGGCGGGGGCAAGACCCAGTACTTC; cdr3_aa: CASSQDAGGGKTQYF
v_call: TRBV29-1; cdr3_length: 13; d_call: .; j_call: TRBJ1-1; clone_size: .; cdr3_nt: TGCAGCGTCCAGGGACTGCTGAACACTGAAGCTTTCTTT; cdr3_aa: CSVQGLLNTEAFF
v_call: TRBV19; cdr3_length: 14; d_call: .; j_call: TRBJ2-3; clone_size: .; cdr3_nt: TGTGCCAGTAGTAAAGCCAGGGTCCCAGATACGCAGTATTTT; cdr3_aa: CASSKARVPDTQYF
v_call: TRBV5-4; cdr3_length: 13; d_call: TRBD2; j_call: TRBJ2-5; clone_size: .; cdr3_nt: TGTGCCAGCAGCGAGGGACTAGCGGAGACCCAGTACTTC; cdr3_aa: CASSEGLAETQYF
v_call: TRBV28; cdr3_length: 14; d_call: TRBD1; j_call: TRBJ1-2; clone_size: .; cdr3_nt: TGTGCCAGCAGTCCTCAGGGGGTGCCATATGGCTACACCTTC; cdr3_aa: CASSPQGVPYGYTF
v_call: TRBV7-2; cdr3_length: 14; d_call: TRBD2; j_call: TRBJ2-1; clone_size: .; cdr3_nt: TGTGCCAGCAGCCCCCGACTAGCGGGAGCTGAGCAGTTCTTC; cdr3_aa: CASSPRLAGAEQFF
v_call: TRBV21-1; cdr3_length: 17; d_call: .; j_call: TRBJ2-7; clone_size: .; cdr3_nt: TGTGCCAGCAGCATAATTCGGTGGGGGGACAGGGCCGGCGAGCAGTACTTC; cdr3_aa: CASSIIRWGDRAGEQYF
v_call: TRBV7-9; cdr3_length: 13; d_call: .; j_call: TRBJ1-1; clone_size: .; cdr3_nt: TGTGCCAGCAGCTCCCAGTTGAACACTGAAGCTTTCTTT; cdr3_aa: CASSSQLNTEAFF
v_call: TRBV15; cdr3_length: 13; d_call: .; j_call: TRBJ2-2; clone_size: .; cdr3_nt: TGTGCCACCAGCACCGCGCGGGGCGGGGAGCTGTTTTTT; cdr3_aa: CATSTARGGELFF